This T cell receptor beta chain is drawn from a study of cytomegalovirus exposure and HLA in healthy donors. Findings and caveats of the study: A later analysis linked 15,000 to 20,000 TCR beta sequences to HLA alleles at 0.05 false discovery rate.

PCR involved 60 Vbeta and 13 Jbeta primers. Assay: immunoSEQ multiplex PCR; the TCRdb copy retains only in-frame clones and omits some. This table has some 84,000 clones, around three fifths appearing once. About this clone itself: Its antigen is currently unknown.

Every donor was a healthy person donating bone marrow. The V end was cut by 7 bases, the J end by 0 bases, with 9 bases between. CDR1 and CDR2 from the germline V gene are MDHEN and SYDVKM. This CDR3 contains 13 residues. The sequencing input was PBMCs. The source is a woman aged 35 to 49 in good health and CMV-seropositive. The chain joins TRBV28 to TRBJ1-1; D is undetermined. CDR3 sequence reads: CASIEILNTEAFF. The CDR3 DNA reads TGTGCCAGCATTGAGATCCTGAACACTGAAGCTTTCTTT.